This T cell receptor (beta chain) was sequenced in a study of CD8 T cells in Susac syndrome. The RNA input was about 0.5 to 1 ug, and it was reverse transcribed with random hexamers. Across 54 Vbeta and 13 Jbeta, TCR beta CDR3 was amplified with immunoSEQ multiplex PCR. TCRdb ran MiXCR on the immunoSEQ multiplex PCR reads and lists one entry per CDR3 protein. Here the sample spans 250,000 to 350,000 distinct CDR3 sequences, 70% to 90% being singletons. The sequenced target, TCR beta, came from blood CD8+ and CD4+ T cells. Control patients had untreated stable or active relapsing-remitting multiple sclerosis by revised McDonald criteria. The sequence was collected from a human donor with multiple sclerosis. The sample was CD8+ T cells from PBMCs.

The CDR3 DNA reads as TGTGCCAGTACCCTATGGTCTAGCGGGACGGGACCCTACAATGAGCAGTTCTTC. Residues: CASTLWSSGTGPYNEQFF. V and J are TRBV19 and TRBJ2-1, with TRBD2 matching 9 bases. Losses at the gene ends were 7 bases for V and 2 bases for J; bases not matched to a gene: 15. Germline-derived CDR1 and CDR2 are LNHDA and SQIVND (reference sequence). CDR3 length equals 18 residues.